These 5 T cell receptor beta chains originate from one sample sequenced in a study of shared clonotypes between healthy human individuals. Clones were sequenced by immunoSEQ multiplex PCR, and TCRdb holds only the in-frame ones, with some missing. The sample carries approximately 470,000 clones, 81% recorded once. The material sequenced was PBMCs. The source of these receptors is a woman in her thirties or forties in good health. Some clones in this sample may be carry-over from other donors' samples.

V usage is TRBV7-9 and J usage is TRBJ2-5; 7 bases are shared with TRBD1. From germline, CDR1 is SEHNR and CDR2 FQNEAQ (reference sequence). V shed 5 bases, J shed 5 bases, and the junction held 5 bases outside the gene matches. The CDR3 length is 13 residues. The CDR3 loop is CASSLTGAETQYF. Written as DNA, the CDR3 is TGTGCCAGCAGCCTTACAGGGGCGGAGACCCAGTACTTC.

This clone was observed a single time. A far larger clone differs by one base, so this is likely a read error. The CDR3 does not close with the conserved phenylalanine or tryptophan, likely indicating a read error. This chain uses TRBV5-1 with TRBJ2-7, with a tentative D call TRBD1 (5 bases). With 0 bases removed from V and 1 base from J, the gap between germline ends came to 20 bases. CDR3 length equals 18 residues. Looked up from germline, CDR1 is SGHRS and CDR2 is YFSETQ. The CDR3 sequence: CASSLASGQDAKSYEQYL. CDR3 bases: TGCGCCAGCAGCTTGGCGTCAGGGCAGGATGCCAAGTCCTACGAGCAGTACCTC.

V usage is TRBV7-6 and J usage is TRBJ2-1, with a possible D match to TRBD1 (5 bases). This CDR3 contains 13 residues. From germline, CDR1 is SGHVS and CDR2 FNYEAQ. The ends were cut back, 6 bases at V and 10 bases at J, with 16 bases in the middle. The CDR3 DNA reads TGTGCCAGCAGTCAAGAGCAGGGTAGGGAGCAGTTCTTC. Translation: CASSQEQGREQFF.

This clone occurred a few times. This chain joins TRBV7-9 and TRBJ2-3; 9 positions match TRBD1. CDR1 and CDR2 from the germline V gene are SEHNR and FQNEAQ (reference sequence). Losses at the gene ends were 8 bases for V and 4 bases for J; bases not matched to a gene: 4. The CDR3 has 13 residues. The CDR3 DNA reads as TGTGCCAGCCGGGGACAGGGCCCAGATACGCAGTATTTT. Encoded protein: CASRGQGPDTQYF.

This rearrangement joins TRBV10-3 to TRBJ1-5; the match to TRBD1 covers 9 bases. Germline V gene data show CDR1 as ENHRY and CDR2 as SYGVKD. The CDR3 contains 14 residues. Trimming removed 2 bases from V and 9 bases from J; junction bases left unmatched: 5. The CDR3 loop reads CAISETGGLGPQHF. As DNA, the CDR3 is TGTGCCATCAGTGAGACAGGGGGCTTGGGGCCCCAGCATTTT.